This T cell receptor beta chain derives from a study of identical twins. Findings of the study overall: The abundant beta clonotypes from cord blood had fewer insertions, and memory repertoires had none of this. Conclusions leaned on cross-sectional statistical analysis and did not track the same donors over time.

This clonotype has more than one count but fewer than ten. Its antigen is still unknown. TCRdb called the 5' RACE reads again in MiXCR, with one record for every CDR3 protein. The table shows about 390,000 distinct CDR3 sequences, with approximately 10% occurring only once. The CDR3 runs 18 residues. Looked up from germline, CDR1 is SEHNR and CDR2 is FQNEAQ (reference sequence). The V and J ends lost 2 bases and 0 bases respectively, with 16 bases between them. This chain connects TRBV7-9 to TRBJ2-2; D is ambiguous. Sequenced: naive T cells sorted from blood. The receptor was derived from a woman between 45 and 60 years old in good health. CDR3 nucleotides: TGTGCCAGCAGCTTAAAAGTTCCGGCGTACGCGAACACCGGGGAGCTGTTTTTT. Translating gives CASSLKVPAYANTGELFF.